The 13 T cell receptor beta chains below were found in one sample sequenced in a study of cytomegalovirus exposure and HLA in healthy donors. Using immunoSEQ multiplex PCR, the repertoire was profiled, and TCRdb retains in-frame clones only, with some absent. This table holds around 130,000 clones, 88% found once. Sequencing input: PBMCs. These receptors originate from a man aged 25 to 40 in good health and CMV-seronegative.

Only one count was recorded for this clone. V and J are TRBV27 and TRBJ1-1; 10 positions match TRBD1. Trimming took 5 bases from V and 0 from J; bases not matched to a gene: 15. This CDR3 comprises 19 residues. Germline CDR1 and CDR2: MNHEY and SMNVEV (reference sequence). The CDR3 sequence: CASSQIRPGQGSMNTEAFF. CDR3 DNA: TGTGCCAGCAGTCAAATCAGACCGGGACAGGGGTCCATGAACACTGAAGCTTTCTTT.

The chain links TRBV6-1 to TRBJ2-5; the D gene is possibly TRBD1 (6 bases). Trimming removed 0 bases at V and 3 bases at J, with 11 bases between. The CDR3 sequence is 15 residues long. In germline, CDR1 is MNHNS, CDR2 SASEGT. The CDR3 here is CASSEAWGLEETQYF. In DNA form, the CDR3 reads TGTGCCAGCAGTGAAGCCTGGGGGCTCGAAGAGACCCAGTACTTC.

The chain employs TRBV27 and TRBJ1-6, with TRBD1 matching 10 bases. Germline V CDR1 and CDR2: MNHEY, SMNVEV (reference sequence). V lost 2 bases, J lost 0 bases, and 10 bases stayed unmatched. The CDR3 length is 20 residues. The CDR3 sequence is CASSLNGGQGLTSYNSPLHF. The DNA of the CDR3 is TGTGCCAGCAGTTTAAACGGGGGACAGGGGCTAACCTCCTATAATTCACCCCTCCACTTT.

The chain is built from TRBV10-3 and TRBJ1-1; D gene unclear. V was pared by 2 bases and J by 5 bases, with 15 bases between. The germline V gene has CDR1 ENHRY and CDR2 SYGVKD. The CDR3 totals 15 residues. The CDR3 DNA sequence: TGTGCCATCAGTGAGACGGACTACCTAGAGACTGAAGCTTTCTTT. It specifies CAISETDYLETEAFF.

V gene TRBV18 combines with J gene TRBJ1-1; D is undetermined. The CDR3 consists of 13 residues. The germline V gene has CDR1 KGHSH and CDR2 LQKENI. Trimming took off 5 bases at V and 5 bases at J, with 12 bases between the two ends. The CDR3 region has the DNA TGTGCCAGCTCATCCGAACCCGGGACTGAAGCTTTCTTT. The encoded protein is CASSSEPGTEAFF.

This clone was found once. This rearrangement joins TRBV5-1 to TRBJ2-2; D possibly corresponds to TRBD2 (6 bases). Per the germline V gene, CDR1 is SGHRS and CDR2 is YFSETQ. V lost 0 bases, J lost 5 bases, and 8 bases lay in between. The CDR3 has 14 residues. Here the CDR3 DNA reads TGCGCCAGCAGCTTGGCGGACTATACCGGGGAGCTGTTTTTT. Protein product: CASSLADYTGELFF. Complete variable domain (other parts from reference TRBV5-1 and TRBJ2-2): KAGVTQTPRYLIKTRGQQVTLSCSPISGHRSVSWYQQTPGQGLQFLFEYFSETQRNKGNFPGRFSGRQFSNSRSEMNVSTLELGDSALYLCASSLADYTGELFFGEGSRLTVL.

The chain's CDR3 is CAIQGFDEQYF. For the CDR3, the DNA is TGTGCCATACAGGGGTTCGACGAGCAGTACTTC. J is TRBJ2-7 and V is TRBV10-3, with 7 bases that match TRBD1. V dropped 9 bases and J dropped 5; count of bases not matched to a gene: 4. This CDR3 region has 11 residues. Germline loops: CDR1 ENHRY, CDR2 SYGVKD.

The chain employs TRBV14 and TRBJ2-7, with 7 bases fitting TRBD2. Germline V lookup: CDR1 SGHDN, CDR2 FVKESK. V gave up 2 bases and J gave up 0 bases; unmatched junction bases: 7. The CDR3 is 16 amino acids. Written as DNA, the CDR3 is TGTGCCAGCAGCCAATATCGCGGGAGCGACTCCTACGAGCAGTACTTC. As protein: CASSQYRGSDSYEQYF.

The rearrangement links TRBV30 to TRBJ2-2; possible D gene TRBD1, 6 bases. The CDR3 runs 16 residues. Trimming removed 2 bases from V and 0 bases from J, with 13 bases in between. Looked up from germline, CDR1 is GTSNPN and CDR2 is SVGIG (reference sequence). The CDR3 here is CAWSSVWTANTGELFF. In DNA, the CDR3 is TGTGCCTGGAGTAGTGTGTGGACAGCGAACACCGGGGAGCTGTTTTTT.

V and J are TRBV30 and TRBJ2-3, with 9 bases matching TRBD2. The germline V gene encodes CDR1 GTSNPN and CDR2 SVGIG (reference sequence). The CDR3 is 16 residues long. The J segment lost 3 bases and the V segment lost 3 bases, leaving 10 bases of the junction unmatched. For the CDR3, the DNA is TGTGCCTGGAGGACGAAGGGACTAGCAGGGACAGATACGCAGTATTTT. It encodes CAWRTKGLAGTDTQYF.

This chain uses TRBV7-2 with TRBJ1-2, with 7 bases fitting TRBD1. The J segment lost 5 bases and the V segment lost 0 bases, leaving 6 bases of the junction unmatched. CDR3 length equals 15 residues. Germline V CDR1 and CDR2: SGHTA, FQGNSA. This CDR3 is CASSLAGTVLYGYTF. The DNA for the CDR3 is TGTGCCAGCAGCTTAGCCGGGACAGTTTTATATGGCTACACCTTC.

The chain combines TRBV11-3 with TRBJ2-1, with D possibly being TRBD1 (6 bases). The CDR3 sequence is 13 residues long. With 5 bases removed from V and 4 bases from J, the gap between germline ends came to 9 bases. The germline CDR1 and CDR2 sequences are SGHNT and YENEEA. The CDR3, as DNA: TGTGCCAGCAGCCCCGGACAGTACAATGAGCAGTTCTTC. Its translation is CASSPGQYNEQFF.

The chain carries TRBV6-1 and TRBJ2-7, with a tentative D call TRBD1 (6 bases). The germline V gene has CDR1 MNHNS and CDR2 SASEGT. This CDR3 has 12 residues. V dropped 11 bases and J dropped 6 bases, with 17 bases sitting between them. The CDR3 reads CACLRAGAEQYF. CDR3 nucleotide sequence: TGTGCCTGCCTTCGGGCAGGGGCCGAGCAGTACTTC.